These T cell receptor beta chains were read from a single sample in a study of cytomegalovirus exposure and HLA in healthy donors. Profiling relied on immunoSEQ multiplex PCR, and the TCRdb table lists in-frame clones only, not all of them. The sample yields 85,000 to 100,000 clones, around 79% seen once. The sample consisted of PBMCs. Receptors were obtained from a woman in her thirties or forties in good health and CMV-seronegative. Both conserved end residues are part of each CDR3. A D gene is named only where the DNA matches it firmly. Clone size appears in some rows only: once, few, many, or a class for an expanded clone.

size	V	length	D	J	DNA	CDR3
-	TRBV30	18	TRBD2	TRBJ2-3	TGTGCCTGGAGCCCGGGACTAGCGGGCGGTTCAACCGCGGATACGCAGTATTTT	CAWSPGLAGGSTADTQYF
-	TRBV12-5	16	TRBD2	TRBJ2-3	TGTGCTAGTGGTTTGGTACTAGCGGGGGAGGTAGATACGCAGTATTTT	CASGLVLAGEVDTQYF
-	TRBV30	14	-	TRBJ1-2	TGTGCCTGGAGTGTTGTCAGGACAGCCTATGGCTACACCTTC	CAWSVVRTAYGYTF
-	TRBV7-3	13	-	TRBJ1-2	TGTGCCCTCAAATCCTCACTTAGCGATGGCTACACCTTC	CALKSSLSDGYTF
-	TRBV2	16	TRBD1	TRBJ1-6	TGTGCCAGCCGGGGACAGGGGAACTACTATAATTCACCCCTCCACTTT	CASRGQGNYYNSPLHF
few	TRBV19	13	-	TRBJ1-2	TGTGCCAGTAGTAACGGACTCGGCTATGGCTACACCTTC	CASSNGLGYGYTF
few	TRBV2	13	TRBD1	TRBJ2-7	TGTGCCAGCAGTGCAGACAGGGGGCGCGAGCAGTACTTC	CASSADRGREQYF
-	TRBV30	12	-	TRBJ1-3	TGTGCCTGGAGTGGAGTTGGAAACACCATATATTTT	CAWSGVGNTIYF
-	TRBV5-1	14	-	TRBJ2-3	TGCGCCAGCCTGGACTATCCTCGCACAGATACGCAGTATTTT	CASLDYPRTDTQYF
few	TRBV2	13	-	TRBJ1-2	TGTGCCAGCAGTGATAACAGGAACTATGGCTACACCTTC	CASSDNRNYGYTF
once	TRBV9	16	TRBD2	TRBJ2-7	TGTGCCAGCAGCCCCAGGGGAGCGGGGGGCACCTACGAGCAGTACTTC	CASSPRGAGGTYEQYF
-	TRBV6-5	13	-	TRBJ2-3	TGTGCCAGCAGTTACGCGTCCACAGATACGCAGTATTTT	CASSYASTDTQYF
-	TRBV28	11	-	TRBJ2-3	TGTGCCAGCAGTTTAGTCTCACAGCAGTATTTT	CASSLVSQQYF
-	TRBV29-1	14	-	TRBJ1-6	TGCAGCGTTCGGGGAAGCTCCTATAATTCACCCCTCCACTTT	CSVRGSSYNSPLHF
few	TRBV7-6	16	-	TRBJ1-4	TGTGCCAGCAGCTCCGGCAAGACCAGGGCTAATGAAAAACTGTTTTTT	CASSSGKTRANEKLFF
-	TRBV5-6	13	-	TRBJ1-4	TGTGCCAGCAGCACTGCAACTAATGAAAAACTGTTTTTT	CASSTATNEKLFF
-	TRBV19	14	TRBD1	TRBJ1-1	TGTGCCAGTACCCTAACCGGACAGGACACTGAAGCTTTCTTT	CASTLTGQDTEAFF
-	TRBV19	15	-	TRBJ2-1	TGTGCCAGTAGTCTCGCGGGGGCCCGCTACAATGAGCAGTTCTTC	CASSLAGARYNEQFF
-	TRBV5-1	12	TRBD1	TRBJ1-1	TGCGCCAGCAGCTGGGACAGCACTGAAGCTTTCTTT	CASSWDSTEAFF
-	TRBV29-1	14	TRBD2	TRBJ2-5	TGCAGCGTTGAGGGGGGGGTAGTGGAAGAGACCCAGTACTTC	CSVEGGVVEETQYF
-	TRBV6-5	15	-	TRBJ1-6	TGTGCCAGCAGTTACTCCAACTCCTATAATTCACCCCTCCACTTT	CASSYSNSYNSPLHF
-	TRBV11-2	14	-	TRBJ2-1	TGTGCCAGCAGCCCTCAGACTGCCTACAATGAGCAGTTCTTC	CASSPQTAYNEQFF
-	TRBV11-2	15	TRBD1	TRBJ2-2	TGTGCCAGCAGCATCACAGGGGTGGGGACCGGGGAGCTGTTTTTT	CASSITGVGTGELFF
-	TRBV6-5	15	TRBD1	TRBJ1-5	TGTGCCAGCTCAGACAGGGCCGATGGCAATCAGCCCCAGCATTTT	CASSDRADGNQPQHF
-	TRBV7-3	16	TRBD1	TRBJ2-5	TGTGCCAGCAGCCTCGGTGGGACAGGGGGACAAGAGACCCAGTACTTC	CASSLGGTGGQETQYF
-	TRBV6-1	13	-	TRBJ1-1	TGTGCCAGCATTCAACAGGGGAACACTGAAGCTTTCTTT	CASIQQGNTEAFF
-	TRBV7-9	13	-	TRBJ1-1	TGTGCCAGCAGCTTAGAGGGAGGTACTGAAGCTTTCTTT	CASSLEGGTEAFF
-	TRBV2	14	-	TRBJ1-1	TGTGCCAGCAGTGGGCTGGACAGGAACACTGAAGCTTTCTTT	CASSGLDRNTEAFF
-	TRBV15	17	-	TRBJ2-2	TGTGCCACCAGCAGAGGACCTGGGCAGGGGAGTTCCGGGGAGCTGTTTTTT	CATSRGPGQGSSGELFF
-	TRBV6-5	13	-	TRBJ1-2	TGTGCCAGCAGTCGAGGCGACTTCTATGGCTACACCTTC	CASSRGDFYGYTF
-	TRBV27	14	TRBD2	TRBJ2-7	TGTGCCAGCAAATGGGTAGCGGGGTCCTACGAGCAGTACTTC	CASKWVAGSYEQYF
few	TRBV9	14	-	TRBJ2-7	TGTGCCAGCAGCGTAGGATCTGAGAACTACGAGCAGTACTTC	CASSVGSENYEQYF